The rows below give T cell receptor beta chains drawn from one sample of a study of CD8+ T cells in alopecia areata. Using immunoSEQ multiplex PCR, the repertoire was profiled, and TCRdb retains in-frame clones only, with some absent. The sample yields 150,000 or so clones, approximately 65% seen once. The specimen was CD4+ T cells sorted from blood, collected at week 4, from a patient treated with tofacitinib. The source of these receptors is a human donor with alopecia areata. Both conserved end residues are part of each CDR3. Each record gives: J gene, CDR3 length, D gene, clone size, V gene, CDR3 protein, CDR3 DNA. A D gene is named only where the DNA matches it firmly. Clone size is shown for a subset of rows, as once, few, many or a class of expanded clone.

J: TRBJ2-1
length: 14
D: -
size: -
V: TRBV2
CDR3: CASSDFRDYNEQFF
DNA: TGTGCCAGCAGTGACTTTAGGGATTACAATGAGCAGTTCTTC

J: TRBJ2-1
length: 14
D: TRBD1
size: -
V: TRBV7-9
CDR3: CASSLGQGYNEQFF
DNA: TGTGCCAGCAGCTTGGGACAGGGGTACAATGAGCAGTTCTTC

J: TRBJ2-3
length: 14
D: -
size: -
V: TRBV6-1
CDR3: CASSSISRLDTQYF
DNA: TGTGCCAGCAGTTCTATAAGTCGGTTAGATACGCAGTATTTT

J: TRBJ2-5
length: 15
D: -
size: -
V: TRBV2
CDR3: CASSGQASVGETQYF
DNA: TGTGCCAGCAGTGGGCAAGCCTCTGTTGGGGAGACCCAGTACTTC

J: TRBJ2-2
length: 15
D: TRBD1
size: -
V: TRBV7-2
CDR3: CASRWGTGSSGELFF
DNA: TGTGCCAGCAGATGGGGGACAGGGAGCTCCGGGGAGCTGTTTTTT

J: TRBJ1-2
length: 12
D: -
size: -
V: TRBV5-6
CDR3: CASSVGNYGYTF
DNA: TGTGCCAGCAGCGTGGGGAACTATGGCTACACCTTC

J: TRBJ2-2
length: 15
D: -
size: -
V: TRBV5-1
CDR3: CASSTGRDTTGELFF
DNA: TGCGCCAGCAGCACAGGACGGGATACGACCGGGGAGCTGTTTTTT

J: TRBJ1-2
length: 14
D: -
size: -
V: TRBV18
CDR3: CASSPSLGFYGYTF
DNA: TGTGCCAGCTCACCAAGTCTCGGTTTCTATGGCTACACCTTC

J: TRBJ1-5
length: 13
D: TRBD1
size: -
V: TRBV29-1
CDR3: CSVAGGGNQPQHF
DNA: TGCAGCGTTGCAGGGGGGGGCAATCAGCCCCAGCATTTT

J: TRBJ2-3
length: 14
D: -
size: -
V: TRBV7-2
CDR3: CASSSRWITDTQYF
DNA: TGTGCCAGCAGCTCGAGGTGGATCACAGATACGCAGTATTTT

J: TRBJ1-4
length: 13
D: TRBD1
size: -
V: TRBV7-9
CDR3: CASSLGTVEKLFF
DNA: TGTGCCAGCAGCCTAGGGACAGTTGAAAAACTGTTTTTT

J: TRBJ1-4
length: 12
D: TRBD1
size: -
V: TRBV30
CDR3: CAWSKTGGGLFF
DNA: TGTGCCTGGAGTAAAACAGGGGGTGGACTGTTTTTT

J: TRBJ1-4
length: 14
D: -
size: -
V: TRBV7-2
CDR3: CASSSTGFEEKLFF
DNA: TGTGCCAGCAGCTCGACAGGTTTCGAGGAAAAACTGTTTTTT

J: TRBJ1-2
length: 14
D: -
size: once
V: TRBV30
CDR3: CAWSVGVGGYGYTF
DNA: TGTGCCTGGAGTGTTGGGGTTGGGGGATATGGCTACACCTTC

J: TRBJ1-2
length: 15
D: -
size: -
V: TRBV7-9
CDR3: CASSPQGPAKDGYTF
DNA: TGTGCCAGCAGCCCGCAAGGGCCAGCTAAGGATGGCTACACCTTC

J: TRBJ1-2
length: 10
D: -
size: -
V: TRBV30
CDR3: CAWRRGGYTF
DNA: TGTGCCTGGCGGCGGGGGGGCTACACCTTC

J: TRBJ2-3
length: 13
D: TRBD2
size: -
V: TRBV11-2
CDR3: CASRTRLADTQYF
DNA: TGTGCCAGCAGGACCAGACTAGCTGATACGCAGTATTTT

J: TRBJ1-1
length: 13
D: -
size: -
V: TRBV6-5
CDR3: CASSYRLNTEAFF
DNA: TGTGCCAGCAGTTACCGACTAAACACTGAAGCTTTCTTT

J: TRBJ2-1
length: 19
D: TRBD2
size: -
V: TRBV23-1
CDR3: CASSQRPGHGGGVYNEQFF
DNA: TGCGCCAGCAGTCAACGCCCGGGACACGGCGGGGGGGTCTACAATGAGCAGTTCTTC

J: TRBJ1-2
length: 14
D: -
size: -
V: TRBV9
CDR3: CASSVAGANYGYTF
DNA: TGTGCCAGCAGCGTAGCAGGGGCGAACTATGGCTACACCTTC

J: TRBJ2-6
length: 15
D: -
size: few
V: TRBV5-1
CDR3: CASSLGQSGANVLTF
DNA: TGCGCCAGCAGCTTGGGACAGTCTGGGGCCAACGTCCTGACTTTC

J: TRBJ2-5
length: 15
D: TRBD2
size: -
V: TRBV10-3
CDR3: CAISLLAGQQETQYF
DNA: TGTGCCATCAGCTTACTAGCGGGCCAACAAGAGACCCAGTACTTC